Listed below are T cell receptor beta chains from one sample, sequenced in a study of CD8+CD57+ T cells in acquired aplastic anemia. TCRdb re-called the reads through MiXCR, storing one row per CDR3 protein. The repertoire holds about 190,000 distinct CDR3 sequences, with around 66% as singletons. Sequencing used sorted CD4+, CD8+, or CD8+CD57+ T cells (not recorded which) from PBMCs. The origin of the receptors is a human donor with severe aplastic anemia or a healthy control (not recorded which). Both conserved end residues are part of each CDR3. The order of the fields is V gene, J gene, D gene, CDR3 protein. A D gene is named only where the DNA matches it firmly.

V gene: TRBV5-1
J gene: TRBJ2-2
D gene: -
CDR3 protein: CASGPGFGELFF

V gene: TRBV5-4
J gene: TRBJ2-2
D gene: -
CDR3 protein: CASSLGLDGELFF

V gene: TRBV5-1
J gene: TRBJ1-1
D gene: -
CDR3 protein: CASSPLLGSVTEAFF

V gene: TRBV29-1
J gene: TRBJ2-1
D gene: TRBD2
CDR3 protein: CSQEAGAGNEQFF

V gene: TRBV7-9
J gene: TRBJ2-1
D gene: TRBD1
CDR3 protein: CASSTRQGVDNEQFF

V gene: TRBV4-1
J gene: TRBJ1-1
D gene: -
CDR3 protein: CASSRGDWAFF

V gene: TRBV25-1
J gene: TRBJ2-3
D gene: -
CDR3 protein: CASSLQTVGHLEYQGTDTQYF

V gene: TRBV24-1
J gene: TRBJ1-4
D gene: -
CDR3 protein: CATSDLTGLGGGNEKLFF

V gene: TRBV13
J gene: TRBJ1-1
D gene: -
CDR3 protein: CASSPWGPNTEAFF

V gene: TRBV19
J gene: TRBJ2-1
D gene: -
CDR3 protein: CASSIGRNTEQFF

V gene: TRBV7-2
J gene: TRBJ1-1
D gene: TRBD1
CDR3 protein: CASSLEGQGNTEAFF

V gene: TRBV7-8
J gene: TRBJ2-1
D gene: -
CDR3 protein: CASSLDRAGRGDSLQFF

V gene: TRBV19
J gene: TRBJ1-2
D gene: -
CDR3 protein: CASSPRGLYGYTF

V gene: TRBV9
J gene: TRBJ2-3
D gene: -
CDR3 protein: CASSRFTSTDTQYF

V gene: TRBV15
J gene: TRBJ2-5
D gene: TRBD2
CDR3 protein: CATSGGGSQETQYF

V gene: TRBV6-6
J gene: TRBJ2-7
D gene: -
CDR3 protein: CASSSSPTGTIYEQYF